This TCR beta chain came from a study of tumor-infiltrating lymphocytes in primary liver carcinoma. Study at large: Stage T1-T3 N0M0 and a size of roughly 4 to 10 cm characterized the tumors.

This clonotype was seen only once. The antigen remains undetermined. The conserved final phenylalanine or tryptophan is absent from the CDR3, which likely points to a read error. With a constant-region primer, TCR beta cDNA was made from around 530 ng of total RNA. For TCR beta, libraries were produced by three nested multiplex PCR rounds using slightly modified ARM-PCR. Each of the first two PCR rounds ran approximately 9 cycles with TRBV1-TRBV30 forward and C-beta reverse primers. MiXCR was run by TCRdb on the multiplex PCR reads, yielding one entry per CDR3 protein. The sample includes approximately 30,000 distinct CDR3 sequences, approximately 71% seen only once; the top ten take 25% to 35%. Regarding the study as a whole: A small share of top clones, only about 7-25%, was found in all five tumor regions.

Trimming took off 7 bases at V and 2 bases at J, with 23 bases between the two ends. CDR3 length equals 17 residues. The V gene's germline CDR1 is SGHNT and CDR2 YYREEE (reference sequence). Total RNA and DNA came together from about 21-30 mg of bulk tissue without cell sorting. No patient had received treatment, and all had chronic HBV infection. Samples came from superior, inferior, lateral poles and tumor centre. Sequencing was performed on liver tumor tissue from sampling region 3. Sample subset: tumor region T3, left-lateral pole. This sequence joins TRBV5-4 and TRBJ2-3; D perhaps matches TRBD1 (5 bases). The clonotype was recovered from a woman in her 30s with primary liver carcinoma and hepatitis B virus infection. This CDR3 reads CASGVGGHPPPTDTQYC. CDR3 coding DNA: TGTGCCAGCGGCGTAGGCGGACACCCTCCACCCACAGATACGCAGTATTGT.